Below, one TCR beta chain is given with its context. A much larger clone differs by one base, so this may be a read error. The CDR3 has 15 amino acids. Germline assignment: CDR1 MGHRA and CDR2 YSYEKL. Trimming took 4 bases from V and 5 from J, leaving 18 bases between them. This sample is drawn from a study of read filtering for tumor transcriptome and immune sequencing. The library was built from 400 ng RNA with molecular barcoded adaptors for alpha/delta and beta/gamma chains. TCRdb fed the reads into MiXCR, producing one record per CDR3 protein. The table shows about 54,000 distinct CDR3 sequences, with more than 9% occurring only once.

Sequences were obtained from a population of CD138-negative cells sorted from bone marrow. V gene TRBV4-1 combines with J gene TRBJ2-7; TRBD1 is a possible D gene (5 bases). The receptor was isolated from a donor at least 40 years old with multiple myeloma. DNA of the CDR3: TGCGCCAGCAGCCCAGAAGCCAGGGAAGGGGACGAGCAGTACTTC. Translation: CASSPEAREGDEQYF.